Shown below are 19 T cell receptor beta chains from a single sample sequenced in a study of OX40 agonist ivuxolimab in advanced cancers. The table came from immunoSEQ multiplex PCR; TCRdb's copy has only in-frame clones and leaves some out. Of around 13,000 clones in the sample, roughly 80% were seen once. Sequences were derived from CD4+ or CD8+ T cells sorted from blood, sampled in a trial of the OX40 agonist ivuxolimab. All receptors derive from an adult with an advanced solid tumor such as melanoma, head and neck, liver or kidney cancer.

The chain has TRBV28 and TRBJ2-5, with 7 bases identical to TRBD1. CDR1 MDHEN and CDR2 SYDVKM come from the germline V gene. This CDR3 spans 14 amino acids. J lost 5 bases, V lost 5 bases, and 8 bases had no gene match. CDR3 residues: CASSPPTGSETQYF. The DNA of the CDR3 is TGTGCCAGCAGTCCCCCGACAGGGTCGGAGACCCAGTACTTC.

The chain carries TRBV29-1 and TRBJ2-7; D tentatively fits TRBD1 or TRBD2 (5 bases each). There are 13 residues in the CDR3. Germline CDR1 SQVTM, CDR2 ANQGSEA. The ends were cut back, 7 bases at V and 5 bases at J, with 18 bases in the middle. The CDR3 DNA is TGCAGCGGGTCTGGGGGTGACCGCAACGAGCAGTACTTC. Residues: CSGSGGDRNEQYF.

This rearrangement joins TRBV27 to TRBJ2-2; the match to TRBD2 covers 8 bases. This CDR3 has 14 residues. After removal of 3 bases from V and 9 bases from J, the junction contained 6 bases not matched to a gene. CDR1 is MNHEY and CDR2 is SMNVEV in the germline V gene (reference sequence). Here the CDR3 reads CASSLASGLRELFF. The CDR3 nucleotides read TGTGCCAGCAGTTTGGCTAGCGGGCTGCGGGAGCTGTTTTTT.

This clone was seen once. The chain links TRBV4-1 to TRBJ1-5; D gene uncertain. CDR1 and CDR2 from the germline V gene are MGHRA and YSYEKL. The V end lost 2 bases, the J end lost 4 bases, and 9 bases lay between the germline ends. This CDR3 spans 14 amino acids. The CDR3 sequence is CASSQTKENQPQHF. DNA of the CDR3: TGCGCCAGCAGCCAAACCAAAGAAAATCAGCCCCAGCATTTT.

This chain uses TRBV21-1 with TRBJ2-7. TRBV21-1 is tagged as a pseudogene. The CDR3 has 16 residues. The CDR3 loop is CASSKVARAGGGEQYF. Written as DNA, the CDR3 is TGTGCCAGCAGCAAAGTTGCCCGGGCAGGGGGGGGAGAGCAGTACTTC.

This chain links TRBV19 with TRBJ2-1; D possibly uses TRBD1 or TRBD2 (5 bases each). Germline CDR1 LNHDA, CDR2 SQIVND (reference sequence). The ends were cut back, 2 bases at V and 5 bases at J, with 22 bases in the middle. This CDR3 is 18 amino acids long. This chain's CDR3 is CASSIWDLSEGIHNEQFF. In nucleotides, the CDR3 is TGTGCCAGTAGTATATGGGACCTTAGCGAGGGGATCCACAATGAGCAGTTCTTC.

The V call is TRBV28, the J call TRBJ2-5; D may be TRBD1 or TRBD2 (5 bases each). Trimming shortened V by 3 bases and J by 2 bases, and 13 bases separated the two germline ends. This CDR3 contains 15 residues. CDR1 MDHEN and CDR2 SYDVKM come from the germline V gene. CDR3 sequence reads: CASSFHRGLQETQYF. The CDR3, as DNA: TGTGCCAGCAGTTTTCACCGGGGCCTACAAGAGACCCAGTACTTC.

The chain has TRBV9 and TRBJ2-7, with D possibly TRBD1 on 6 matching bases. The germline V and J ends were trimmed by 3 bases and 2 bases, with 18 bases remaining between them. The V gene's germline CDR1 is SGDLS and CDR2 YYNGEE. The CDR3 contains 16 residues. The CDR3 is CASSDDPDRTAYEQYF. CDR3 nucleotide sequence: TGTGCCAGCAGCGATGACCCCGACAGGACAGCCTACGAGCAGTACTTC.

The V call is TRBV7-9, the J call TRBJ2-1; 15 nucleotides agree with TRBD2. The CDR3 spans 13 residues. With V trimmed by 4 bases and J by 16 bases, 5 bases remained unmatched. Germline assignment: CDR1 SEHNR and CDR2 FQNEAQ (reference sequence). The CDR3 nucleotides read TGTGCCAGCAGCTCGGGACTAGCGGGGGGTCGTTTCTTC. This encodes CASSSGLAGGRFF.

The chain uses TRBV6-5 and TRBJ2-5; D is unresolved. CDR1 is MNHEY and CDR2 is SVGAGI in the germline V gene. V was cut by 4 bases and J by 2 bases, with 8 bases left in between. The CDR3 extends over 13 amino acids. For the CDR3, the DNA is TGTGCCAGCAGTTTAGCACATCAAGAGACCCAGTACTTC. This sequence encodes CASSLAHQETQYF.

This clone came up once. J is TRBJ2-7 and V is TRBV27; 10 bases fit TRBD1. The junction had 8 bases not matched to a gene; V was cut back by 5 bases and J by 4 bases. The CDR3 runs to 15 residues. Germline V gene lookup returns CDR1 MNHEY and CDR2 SMNVEV (reference sequence). CDR3 loop: CASSLGTGETYEQYF. As DNA, the CDR3 is TGTGCCAGCAGTCTTGGGACAGGGGAAACTTACGAGCAGTACTTC.

This clone was counted ten times or more. This sequence joins TRBV30 and TRBJ2-7; 7 positions match TRBD2. Trimming took 2 bases from V and 4 from J; bases not matched to a gene: 5. CDR3 length equals 13 residues. Germline V gene sequence: CDR1 GTSNPN, CDR2 SVGIG (reference sequence). CDR3 DNA sequence: TGTGCCTGGAGTCTGAGCGGGGCTTACGAGCAGTACTTC. Translation: CAWSLSGAYEQYF.

The CDR3 DNA sequence: TGTGCCAGCAGCAACTGGACAGGGATAGACGAGCAGTACTTC. Its translation: CASSNWTGIDEQYF. The chain has TRBV5-8 and TRBJ2-7, with 8 bases lining up with TRBD1. The V segment lost 4 bases and the J segment 5 bases; nucleotides outside the gene matches: 8. The CDR3 has 14 residues. Germline CDR1 is SGHTS and CDR2 is YDEGEE. The full variable domain, in which reference TRBV5-8 and TRBJ2-7 provide the parts outside the CDR3, is EAGVTQSPTHLIKTRGQQATLRCSPISGHTSVYWYQQALGLGLQFLLWYDEGEERNRGNFPPRFSGRQFPNYSSELNVNALELEDSALYLCASSNWTGIDEQYFGPGTRLTVT.

The V and J genes are TRBV14 and TRBJ2-2; D unresolved. V gave up 0 bases and J gave up 3 bases, with 11 bases separating them. The CDR3 is 16 amino acids. CDR1 is SGHDN, CDR2 FVKESK, per germline. For the CDR3, the DNA is TGTGCCAGCAGCCAAGAAGACGGCTTTTACACCGGGGAGCTGTTTTTT. Protein: CASSQEDGFYTGELFF. Using reference TRBV14 and TRBJ2-2 for the parts outside the CDR3, the full variable domain is EAGVTQFPSHSVIEKGQTVTLRCDPISGHDNLYWYRRVMGKEIKFLLHFVKESKQDESGMPNNRFLAERTGGTYSTLKVQPAELEDSGVYFCASSQEDGFYTGELFFGEGSRLTVL.

The CDR3 DNA reads TGTGCCAGCAGTTTATGGGAGTCGGAGCAGTACTTC. Translated, it gives CASSLWESEQYF. The V and J genes are TRBV28 and TRBJ2-7; D is undetermined. Germline V CDR1 and CDR2: MDHEN, SYDVKM. Trimming removed 0 bases at V and 7 bases at J, with 7 bases between. The CDR3 has 12 residues.

This clone appeared once. The chain couples TRBV7-8 to TRBJ2-7; TRBD1 matches at 8 bases. The germline CDR1 and CDR2 sequences are SGHVS and FQNEAQ. Losses at the gene ends were 2 bases for V and 3 bases for J; bases not matched to a gene: 9. The CDR3 runs to 16 residues. The CDR3 spells CASSLSTGQVFYEQYF. CDR3 nucleotides: TGTGCCAGCAGCTTATCCACGGGACAGGTATTCTACGAGCAGTACTTC.

CDR3 in DNA: TGTGCCTGGAGTGTAGACTTCCTCCGATATGGCTACACCTTC. This encodes CAWSVDFLRYGYTF. J is TRBJ1-2 and V is TRBV30; D gene ambiguous. The CDR3 contains 14 residues. Germline-derived CDR1 and CDR2 are GTSNPN and SVGIG (reference sequence). Deletions cut 0 bases from V and 5 bases from J, with 13 bases between.

The V and J genes are TRBV11-3 and TRBJ1-5, with TRBD1 as a possible D gene (5 bases). The V end lost 4 bases, the J end lost 6 bases, and 28 bases lay between the germline ends. The V gene's germline CDR1 is SGHNT and CDR2 YENEEA. The CDR3 length is 19 residues. CDR3 loop: CASSYIRIRDDQWVQPQHF. The CDR3 DNA reads TGTGCCAGCAGCTATATAAGGATCCGGGACGATCAATGGGTTCAGCCCCAGCATTTT.

The chain is built from TRBV4-3 and TRBJ2-1; perhaps TRBD2 as D (6 bases). Trimming shortened V by 0 bases and J by 8 bases, and 17 bases separated the two germline ends. Germline V gene lookup returns CDR1 LGHNA and CDR2 YSLEER. The CDR3 loop spans 16 amino acids. The DNA of the CDR3 is TGCGCCAGCAGCCAAGATGGCGGCTACCGGAGGGATGAGCAGTTCTTC. Translating gives CASSQDGGYRRDEQFF.